The T cell receptor (beta chain) under discussion was sequenced for a study of metastatic and nonmetastatic thyroid tumors. The germline V and J ends were trimmed by 3 bases and 8 bases, with 17 bases remaining between them. Germline assignment: CDR1 SGHAT and CDR2 FQNNGV. The length of the CDR3 is 15 residues. Each patient went into thyroid surgery without having received any treatment. TCRdb re-analyzed the PCR reads using MiXCR. This sample carries fewer than 40,000 clones, about a fifth of them seen once, and the ten largest clones take less than 4%. The clonotype comes from a male donor with papillary thyroid cancer or a benign thyroid nodule (not recorded which). Some clones in this sample may be carry-over from other donors' samples. The V gene is TRBV11-2, the J gene TRBJ2-1; possibly TRBD2 for D (6 bases). Specimen: tumor tissue. For the CDR3, the DNA is TGTGCCAGCAGCTTTATTGGGACTCAGGTGGATGAGCAGTTCTTC. Translation gives CASSFIGTQVDEQFF.